One and the same sample provided the 7 T cell receptor beta chains below, sequenced in a study of blood T cell repertoires in COVID-19. Sequenced by immunoSEQ multiplex PCR; TCRdb stores in-frame clones only, minus some. The sample shows about 260,000 clones, roughly 79% of them seen only once. Input material: peripheral blood. These receptors were obtained from an elderly woman with acute or convalescent COVID-19.

The chain links TRBV5-5 to TRBJ1-6; TRBD1 might be the D (5 bases). V was trimmed by 0 bases and J by 7 bases, leaving 11 bases between them. This CDR3 is 15 amino acids long. The germline CDR1 and CDR2 sequences are SGHKS and YYEKEE (reference sequence). The CDR3 DNA sequence: TGTGCCAGCAGCTTGGTCTTTGACAGCAATTCACCCCTCCACTTT. Its translation: CASSLVFDSNSPLHF.

This clone was seen a single time. This sequence joins TRBV6-5 and TRBJ1-2; possible D gene TRBD1, 6 bases. Trimming pared 6 bases from V and 4 bases from J, leaving 12 bases between. Germline loops: CDR1 MNHEY, CDR2 SVGAGI. The CDR3 is 13 amino acids. The chain's CDR3 is CASRPGQSYGYTF. The CDR3 DNA follows: TGTGCCAGCAGGCCGGGACAAAGCTATGGCTACACCTTC.

The chain couples TRBV4-3 to TRBJ1-1; 8 bases agree with TRBD1. Losses at the gene ends were 2 bases for V and 6 bases for J; bases not matched to a gene: 2. CDR3 length: 13 residues. Germline assignment: CDR1 LGHNA and CDR2 YSLEER. CDR3 protein: CASSQMDRAEAFF. The CDR3 DNA sequence: TGCGCCAGCAGCCAAATGGACAGGGCTGAAGCTTTCTTT.

The chain is built from TRBV6-2 or TRBV6-3 and TRBJ1-2, with D perhaps matching TRBD1 (6 bases). With 6 bases removed from V and 4 bases from J, the gap between germline ends came to 15 bases. The CDR3 runs to 14 residues. The germline V gene encodes CDR1 MNHEY and CDR2 SVGEGT. In nucleotides, the CDR3 is TGTGCCAGCAGCGATACCGGGACAATCTATGGCTACACCTTC. As protein: CASSDTGTIYGYTF.

The chain recombines TRBV19 with TRBJ1-5; TRBD1 matches 9 bases. Germline CDR1 and CDR2: LNHDA and SQIVND (reference sequence). The J segment lost 2 bases and the V segment lost 4 bases, leaving 9 bases of the junction unmatched. The CDR3 contains 17 residues. The CDR3 coding sequence is TGTGCCAGTAGTAGGTATACAGGGGGCGCGGGCAATCAGCCCCAGCATTTT. Translated: CASSRYTGGAGNQPQHF.

This clone was recorded once. The chain has TRBV6-5 and TRBJ2-2; D remains unclear. There are 13 residues in the CDR3. Looked up from germline, CDR1 is MNHEY and CDR2 is SVGAGI. The V gene lost 7 bases and the J gene lost 3 bases, with 9 bases spanning the gap. CDR3 protein: CASTQIDTGELFF. The CDR3 DNA sequence: TGTGCCAGCACACAGATAGACACCGGGGAGCTGTTTTTT.

This clone was counted a single time. The chain uses TRBV5-1 and TRBJ2-1, with a weak D call TRBD2 (5 bases). The germline V gene encodes CDR1 SGHRS and CDR2 YFSETQ. The CDR3 is 15 amino acids. V was trimmed by 4 bases and J by 8 bases, leaving 19 bases between them. CDR3 DNA: TGCGCCAGCAGCCCCCGAGGTGTAAGCGGCGATGAGCAGTTCTTC. As protein: CASSPRGVSGDEQFF.